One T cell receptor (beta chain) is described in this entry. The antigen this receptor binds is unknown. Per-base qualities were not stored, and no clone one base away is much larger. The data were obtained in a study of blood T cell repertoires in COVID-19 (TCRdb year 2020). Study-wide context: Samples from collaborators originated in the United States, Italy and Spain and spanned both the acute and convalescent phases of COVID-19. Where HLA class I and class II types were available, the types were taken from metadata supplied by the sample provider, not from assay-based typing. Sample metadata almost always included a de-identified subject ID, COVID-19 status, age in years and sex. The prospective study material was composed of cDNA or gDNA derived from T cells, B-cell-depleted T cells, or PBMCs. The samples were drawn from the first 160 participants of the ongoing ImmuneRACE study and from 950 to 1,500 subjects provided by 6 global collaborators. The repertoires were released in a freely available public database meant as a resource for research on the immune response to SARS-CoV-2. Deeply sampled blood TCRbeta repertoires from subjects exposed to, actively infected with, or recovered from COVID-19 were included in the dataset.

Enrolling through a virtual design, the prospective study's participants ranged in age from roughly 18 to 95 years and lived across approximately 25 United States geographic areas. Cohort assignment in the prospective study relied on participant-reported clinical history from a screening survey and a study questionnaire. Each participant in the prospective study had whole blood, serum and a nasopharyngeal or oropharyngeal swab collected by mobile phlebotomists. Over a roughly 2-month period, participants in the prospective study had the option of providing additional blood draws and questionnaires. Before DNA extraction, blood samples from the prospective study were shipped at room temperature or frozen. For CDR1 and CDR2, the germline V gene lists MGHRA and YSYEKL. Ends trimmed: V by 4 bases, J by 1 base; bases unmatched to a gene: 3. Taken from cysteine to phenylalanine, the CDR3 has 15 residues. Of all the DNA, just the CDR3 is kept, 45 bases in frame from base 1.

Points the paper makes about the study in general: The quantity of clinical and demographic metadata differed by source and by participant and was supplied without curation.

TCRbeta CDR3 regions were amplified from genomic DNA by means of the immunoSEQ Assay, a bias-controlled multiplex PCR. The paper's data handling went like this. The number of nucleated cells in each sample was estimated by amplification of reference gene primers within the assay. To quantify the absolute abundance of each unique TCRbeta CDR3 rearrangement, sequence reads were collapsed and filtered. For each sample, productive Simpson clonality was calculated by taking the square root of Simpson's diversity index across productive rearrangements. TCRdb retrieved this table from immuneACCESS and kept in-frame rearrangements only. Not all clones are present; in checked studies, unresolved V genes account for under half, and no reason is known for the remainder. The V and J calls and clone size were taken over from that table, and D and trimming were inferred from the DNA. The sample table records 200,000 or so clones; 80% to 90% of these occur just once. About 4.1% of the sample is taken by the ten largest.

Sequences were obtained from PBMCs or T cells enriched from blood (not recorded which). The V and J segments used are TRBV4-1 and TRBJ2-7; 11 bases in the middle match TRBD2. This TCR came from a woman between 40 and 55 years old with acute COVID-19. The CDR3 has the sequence CASSLTSGSSYEQYF. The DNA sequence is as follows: TGCGCCAGCAGCCTCACTAGCGGGAGTTCCTACGAGCAGTACTTC.